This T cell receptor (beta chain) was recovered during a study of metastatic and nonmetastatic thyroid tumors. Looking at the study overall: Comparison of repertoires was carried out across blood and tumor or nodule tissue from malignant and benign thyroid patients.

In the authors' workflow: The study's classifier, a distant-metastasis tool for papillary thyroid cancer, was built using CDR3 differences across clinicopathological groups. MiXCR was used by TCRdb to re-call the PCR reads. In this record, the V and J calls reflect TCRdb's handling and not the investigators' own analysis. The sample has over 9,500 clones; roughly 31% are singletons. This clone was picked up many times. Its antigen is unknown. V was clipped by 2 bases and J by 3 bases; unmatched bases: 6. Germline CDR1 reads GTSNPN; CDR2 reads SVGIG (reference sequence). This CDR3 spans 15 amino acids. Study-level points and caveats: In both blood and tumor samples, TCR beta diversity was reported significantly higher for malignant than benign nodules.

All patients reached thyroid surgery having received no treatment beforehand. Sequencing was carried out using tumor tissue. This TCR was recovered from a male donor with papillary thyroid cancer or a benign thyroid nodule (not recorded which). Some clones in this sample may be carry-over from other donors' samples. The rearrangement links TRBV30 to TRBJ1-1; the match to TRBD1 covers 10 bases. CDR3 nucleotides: TGTGCCTGGAGTTTTAAGGACAGGGGGGACACTGAAGCTTTCTTT. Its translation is CAWSFKDRGDTEAFF.